Here is one TCR beta chain with its context. There are 15 residues in the CDR3. In germline, CDR1 is MNHEY, CDR2 SVGAGI. The J segment lost 7 bases and the V segment lost 2 bases, leaving 3 bases of the junction unmatched. The data stem from a study of control samples from healthy donors and cancer patients. Here immunoSEQ multiplex PCR was the method, and the copy in TCRdb shows in-frame clones only, minus some. In the table there are about 110,000 clones, approximately 90% of which are singletons. The clonotype comes from a woman aged 55-75 years with lung cancer. Source material: PBMCs. The chain recombines TRBV6-5 with TRBJ2-2; TRBD1 matches at 11 bases. CDR3 DNA: TGTGCCAGCAGTTACGGACAGGGGGCTGGCGGGGAGCTGTTTTTT. It translates to CASSYGQGAGGELFF.